These 8 T cell receptor beta chains share one sample of origin, sequenced in a study of Ad26.COV2.S vaccination and SARS-CoV-2 variants. The sample's treatment: over 15 received Ad26.COV2.S at low or high dose, single or two shots; about five received placebo; per-sample allocation not given. The study sampled participants on day 63 after the first vaccine or placebo injection. Data came from immunoSEQ multiplex PCR; TCRdb stores just in-frame clones and leaves some out. The profile shows about 410,000 clones, roughly 90% of them singletons. The sample in question was peripheral blood, obtained in a trial of Ad26.COV2.S vaccine versus placebo. Receptors originate from a person between 18 and 60 years old who received the Ad26.COV2.S COVID-19 vaccine or a placebo.

CDR3 amino acids: CASSRRRGNQPQHF. CDR3 DNA: TGTGCCAGCAGCCGACGTCGGGGGAATCAGCCCCAGCATTTT. The rearrangement joins TRBV5-6 to TRBJ1-5; tentative D call: TRBD1 (5 bases). V was shortened by 4 bases and J by 4 bases, with 12 bases between the two germline ends. The length of the CDR3 is 14 residues. Germline V gives CDR1 SGHDT, CDR2 YYEEEE.

The gene calls are TRBV7-9 and TRBJ2-3; 7 bases line up with TRBD2. V dropped 1 base and J dropped 4; count of bases not matched to a gene: 5. Germline V lookup: CDR1 SEHNR, CDR2 FQNEAQ (reference sequence). This CDR3 has 15 amino acids. The CDR3 coding sequence is TGTGCCAGCAGCTTAGTCAGCGGGGAGGCAGATACGCAGTATTTT. Amino acid sequence: CASSLVSGEADTQYF.

The chain couples TRBV6-5 to TRBJ1-2; tentatively, D is TRBD1 (6 bases). Per the germline V gene, CDR1 is MNHEY and CDR2 is SVGAGI. The CDR3 consists of 13 residues. V lost 2 bases to trimming and J lost 5 bases, with 9 bases between them. CDR3 amino acids: CASSYAGEYGYTF. DNA for the CDR3: TGTGCCAGCAGTTACGCAGGGGAGTATGGCTACACCTTC.

The V call is TRBV19, the J call TRBJ1-1; D gene ambiguous. The V end lost 7 bases, the J end lost 4 bases, and 13 bases lay between the germline ends. The CDR3 is made up of 13 amino acids. Germline CDR1 LNHDA, CDR2 SQIVND (reference sequence). This CDR3 is CASTAGRVTEAFF. The DNA for the CDR3 is TGTGCCAGTACCGCGGGGAGGGTCACTGAAGCTTTCTTT.

The chain's CDR3 is CASSPGGGNQPQHF. CDR3 bases: TGTGCCAGCTCACCGGGGGGGGGCAATCAGCCCCAGCATTTT. V is TRBV18 and J is TRBJ1-5; TRBD1 is a possible D gene (5 bases). CDR1 is KGHSH, CDR2 LQKENI, per germline. Trimming took 3 bases from V and 2 from J, leaving 8 bases between them. The CDR3 has 14 amino acids. The full variable domain, with the rest looked up from reference TRBV18 and TRBJ1-5, is NAGVMQNPRHLVRRRGQEARLRCSPMKGHSHVYWYRQLPEEGLKFMVYLQKENIIDESGMPKERFSAEFPKEGPSILRIQQVVRGDSAAYFCASSPGGGNQPQHFGDGTRLSIL.

The V gene is TRBV4-3, the J gene TRBJ2-6, with D hard to call. This CDR3 spans 17 amino acids. The V gene lost 0 bases and the J gene lost 0 bases, with 9 bases spanning the gap. Germline lookup yields CDR1 LGHNA and CDR2 YSLEER. The CDR3 here is CASSQDPDNSGANVLTF. The CDR3 DNA is TGCGCCAGCAGCCAAGATCCCGACAACTCTGGGGCCAACGTCCTGACTTTC.

The rearrangement uses TRBV19 and TRBJ1-1; D gene unclear. The CDR3 loop spans 12 amino acids. The germline V gene encodes CDR1 LNHDA and CDR2 SQIVND (reference sequence). Trimming shortened V by 5 bases and J by 5 bases, and 9 bases separated the two germline ends. CDR3 in amino acids: CASSWAWTEAFF. The CDR3 region has the DNA TGTGCCAGTAGTTGGGCCTGGACTGAAGCTTTCTTT.

This clone was seen more than once but under ten times. The V gene is TRBV28, the J gene TRBJ1-2; 8 bases map to TRBD1. The germline V gene has CDR1 MDHEN and CDR2 SYDVKM. The CDR3 is 14 residues long. The J segment lost 5 bases and the V segment lost 6 bases, leaving 8 bases of the junction unmatched. CDR3 coding DNA: TGTGCCAGCAGCGTGGACAGGGTCGCATATGGCTACACCTTC. This sequence encodes CASSVDRVAYGYTF.